This record looks at one T cell receptor (beta chain) sequence and its context. Antigen unknown. The data were obtained in a study of blood T cells in healthy people across ages. Then a second PCR, running roughly 7 to 11 cycles, was carried out with a sample-barcoded 5' primer and a J-beta primer mix. Every cDNA was tagged by a template-switch adaptor with 12 random nucleotides. The yield of each sample was at least 2.5 million CDR3-containing paired-end reads. TCRdb called the 5' RACE reads again in MiXCR, with one record for every CDR3 protein. The data hold about 1,500,000 distinct CDR3 sequences, with 35% to 45% observed a single time. General study findings and limits: Comparison with aged donors showed that long-lived donors had more naive CD4+ cells and higher diversity. Investigators treated diversity estimates from one million T cells as underestimates.

The source is a young woman in good health. Sample: blood.

This chain's CDR3 is CASSLSELTSRDEQYF. CDR3 nucleotide sequence: TGTGCCAGCAGCTTGTCGGAACTGACCTCCCGGGACGAGCAGTACTTC. V and J are TRBV5-5 and TRBJ2-7, with D hard to call. V was shortened by 1 base and J by 5 bases, with 19 bases between the two germline ends. In germline, CDR1 is SGHKS, CDR2 YYEKEE (reference sequence). This CDR3 has 16 amino acids.